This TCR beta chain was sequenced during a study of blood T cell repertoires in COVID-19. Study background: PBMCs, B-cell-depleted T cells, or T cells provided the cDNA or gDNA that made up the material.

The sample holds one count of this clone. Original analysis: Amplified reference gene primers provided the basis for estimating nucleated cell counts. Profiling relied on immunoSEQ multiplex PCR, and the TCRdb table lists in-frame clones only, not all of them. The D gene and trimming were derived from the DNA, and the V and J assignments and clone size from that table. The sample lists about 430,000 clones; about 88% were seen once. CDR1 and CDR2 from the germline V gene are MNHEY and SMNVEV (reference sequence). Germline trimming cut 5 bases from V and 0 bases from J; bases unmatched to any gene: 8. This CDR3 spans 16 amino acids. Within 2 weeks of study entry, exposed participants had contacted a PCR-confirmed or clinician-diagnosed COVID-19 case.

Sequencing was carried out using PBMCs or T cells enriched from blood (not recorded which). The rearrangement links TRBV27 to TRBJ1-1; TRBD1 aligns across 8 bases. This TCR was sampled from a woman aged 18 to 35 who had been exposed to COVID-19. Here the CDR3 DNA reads TGTGCCAGCAGTGGGGACAGGAGATCCATGAACACTGAAGCTTTCTTT. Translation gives CASSGDRRSMNTEAFF.